These 10 T cell receptor beta chains came from one sample sequenced in a study of T cell repertoires in cytomegalovirus infection. TCRdb re-called the reads with MiXCR, one entry per CDR3 protein. The sample has fewer than 900,000 distinct CDR3 sequences; 29% are singletons. These receptors lack a known antigen. The sample was cultured CD8+ T cells from PBMCs, taken from culture after CMV antigen stimulation. The receptors shown here come from a human donor in good health (CMV status not recorded). Some clones in this sample may be carry-over from other donors' samples.

This clonotype was counted many times. The genes are TRBV7-8 and TRBJ2-3; 8 bases are shared with TRBD2. This CDR3 has 19 amino acids. V was pared by 1 base and J by 4 bases, with 16 bases of the junction left unmatched. Germline values: CDR1 SGHVS, CDR2 FQNEAQ. The CDR3 DNA reads as TGTGCCAGCAGCTTAGAGACCGGGAAAAGCGGGGGCCCCGCAGATACGCAGTATTTT. As protein: CASSLETGKSGGPADTQYF.

The rearrangement uses TRBV13 and TRBJ2-3; 8 bases align to TRBD1. The CDR3 extends over 15 amino acids. V lost 4 bases and J lost 5; bases outside the gene matches: 8. Germline loops: CDR1 PRHDT, CDR2 FYEKMQ (reference sequence). CDR3 nucleotide sequence: TGTGCCAGCAGCTCGACAGGGGCTTATCGAGATACGCAGTATTTT. This encodes CASSSTGAYRDTQYF.

V and J are TRBV10-2 and TRBJ1-1; D perhaps matches TRBD1 (6 bases). This CDR3 is built from 13 residues. V was cut by 7 bases and J by 4 bases, with 13 bases left in between. Germline-derived CDR1 and CDR2 are WSHSY and SAAADI. In DNA form, the CDR3 reads TGCGCCAGCAATGGGGGGCGAGCCACTGAAGCTTTCTTT. Protein sequence: CASNGGRATEAFF.

This clonotype was recorded many times. The chain is built from TRBV12-3 or TRBV12-4 and TRBJ1-5, with TRBD1 identical over 7 bases. The CDR3 contains 14 residues. Losses at the gene ends were 6 bases for V and 3 bases for J; bases not matched to a gene: 5. The CDR3 here is CASSWGQNNQPQHF. The CDR3 DNA follows: TGTGCCAGCAGCTGGGGACAGAACAATCAGCCCCAGCATTTT.

The chain joins TRBV28 to TRBJ2-7, with a weak D call TRBD1 (5 bases). V lost 6 bases and J 0 bases, leaving 9 bases between the germline ends. The germline CDR1 and CDR2 sequences are MDHEN and SYDVKM. This CDR3 contains 13 residues. This chain's CDR3 is CASRDTYSYEQYV. CDR3 nucleotide sequence: TGTGCCAGCAGGGACACCTACTCCTACGAGCAGTACGTC.

CDR3: CAIRWLLIAGMGYGYTF. In nucleotides, the CDR3 is TGTGCCATCAGATGGCTATTGATAGCCGGGATGGGGTATGGCTACACCTTC. The chain recombines TRBV10-3 with TRBJ1-2; D is undetermined. V shed 6 bases and J shed 5 bases, with 25 bases lying between them. The CDR3 runs 17 residues. Germline CDR1 is ENHRY and CDR2 is SYGVKD.

This clonotype was recorded a few times. CDR3 residues: CASSEGGLLTDTQYF. DNA for the CDR3: TGCGCCAGCAGTGAGGGGGGTTTGCTCACAGATACGCAGTATTTT. The rearrangement links TRBV10-1 to TRBJ2-3; D is possibly TRBD1 or TRBD2 (5 bases each). Germline-derived CDR1 and CDR2 are WNHNN and SYGVQD (reference sequence). V shed 2 bases and J shed 2 bases, with 11 bases lying between them. The CDR3 has 15 residues.

This clonotype was recorded once. CDR3 region: CSARDFTGGTNYGYTF. In nucleotides, the CDR3 is TGCAGTGCTAGAGATTTTACAGGGGGAACTAACTATGGCTACACCTTC. V and J are TRBV20-1 and TRBJ1-2; 8 bases agree with TRBD1. The CDR3 sequence is 16 residues long. Germline-derived CDR1 and CDR2 are DFQATT and SNEGSKA (reference sequence). Trimming removed 0 bases from V and 0 bases from J; junction bases left unmatched: 6.

There are many counts of this clonotype. The rearrangement joins TRBV7-6 to TRBJ1-1; no firm D call. The V gene lost 3 bases and the J gene lost 2 bases, with 7 bases spanning the gap. Germline-derived CDR1 and CDR2 are SGHVS and FNYEAQ. The CDR3 runs to 13 residues. CDR3: CASSLNTNTEAFF. The CDR3, as DNA: TGTGCCAGCAGCTTGAACACTAACACTGAAGCTTTCTTT.

This clonotype was observed a few times. The chain carries TRBV7-9 and TRBJ1-1; 9 bases map to TRBD1. Looked up from germline, CDR1 is SEHNR and CDR2 is FQNEAQ (reference sequence). The CDR3 covers 17 residues. Trimming cost V 0 bases and J 2 bases; bases outside gene matches: 7. The CDR3: CASSLAGTGFYNTEAFF. Written as DNA, the CDR3 is TGTGCCAGCAGCTTAGCAGGGACAGGGTTTTATAACACTGAAGCTTTCTTT.